This T cell receptor beta chain was profiled in a study of CD8+ T cells in alopecia areata. This clone was seen a few times. The sequencing template was cDNA reverse transcribed from extracted RNA. Sequencing used immunoSEQ multiplex PCR; TCRdb keeps in-frame clones, though not all of them. The sample holds fewer than 250,000 clones, less than 45% seen once. Treatment indicated: oral pan-JAK inhibitor, 5-10 mg twice daily. Sequences were derived from CD4+ T cells sorted from blood, sampled between weeks 30 and 35, from a patient treated with tofacitinib. The source of this sequence is a human donor with alopecia areata.

CDR3 DNA: TGTGCCAGTAGTATATTGAGACAGGGGGCAGGTCGGACTGAAGCTTTCTTT. It yields the protein CASSILRQGAGRTEAFF. The chain joins TRBV19 to TRBJ1-1; 10 nucleotides line up with TRBD1. The CDR3 is 17 residues long. The junction had 11 bases not matched to a gene; V was cut back by 2 bases and J by 5 bases. Germline assignment: CDR1 LNHDA and CDR2 SQIVND (reference sequence).